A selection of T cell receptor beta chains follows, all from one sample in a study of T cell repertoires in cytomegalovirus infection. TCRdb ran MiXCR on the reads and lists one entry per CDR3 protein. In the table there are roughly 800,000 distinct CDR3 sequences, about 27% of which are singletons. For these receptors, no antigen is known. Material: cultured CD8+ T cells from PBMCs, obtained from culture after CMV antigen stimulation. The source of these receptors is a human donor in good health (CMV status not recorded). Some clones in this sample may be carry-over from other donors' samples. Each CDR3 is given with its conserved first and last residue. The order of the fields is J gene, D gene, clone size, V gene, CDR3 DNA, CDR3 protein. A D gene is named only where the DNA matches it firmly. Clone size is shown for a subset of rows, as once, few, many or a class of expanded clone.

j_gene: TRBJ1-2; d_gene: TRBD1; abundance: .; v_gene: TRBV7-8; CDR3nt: TGTGCCAGCAGCCCTCTCGACAGGGGAGGAAATGGCTACACCTTC; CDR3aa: CASSPLDRGGNGYTF
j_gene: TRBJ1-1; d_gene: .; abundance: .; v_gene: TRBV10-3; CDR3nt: TGTGCCATCAGTGAGTCATCCAGCTCGGGCACTGAAGCTTTCTTT; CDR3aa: CAISESSSSGTEAFF
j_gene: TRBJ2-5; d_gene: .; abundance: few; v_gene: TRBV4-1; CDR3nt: TGCGCCAGCAGCCAAGGGGTCCAAGAGACCCAGTACTTC; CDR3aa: CASSQGVQETQYF
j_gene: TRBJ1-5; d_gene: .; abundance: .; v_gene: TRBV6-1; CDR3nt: TGTGCCAGCAGTGAAGAAGCCCTTAACAATCAGCCCCAGCATTTT; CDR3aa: CASSEEALNNQPQHF
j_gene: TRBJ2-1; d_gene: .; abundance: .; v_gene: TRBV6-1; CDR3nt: TGTGCCAGCAGTTATTGGGCAGGAGGGAACAATGAGCAGTTCTTC; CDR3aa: CASSYWAGGNNEQFF
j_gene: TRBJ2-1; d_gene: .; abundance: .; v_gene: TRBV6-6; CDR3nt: TGTGCCAGCAGTTCACCGGGATACTACAATGAGCAGTTCTTC; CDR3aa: CASSSPGYYNEQFF
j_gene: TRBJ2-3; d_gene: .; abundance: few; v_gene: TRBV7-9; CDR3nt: TGTGCCAGCAGCTTAACGGAGGTGATGACAGATACGCAGTATTTT; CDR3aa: CASSLTEVMTDTQYF
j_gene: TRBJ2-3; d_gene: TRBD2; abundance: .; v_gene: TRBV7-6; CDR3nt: TGTGCCAGCAGCTTACGGACTAGCGGGGCAGATACGCAGTATTTT; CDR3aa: CASSLRTSGADTQYF
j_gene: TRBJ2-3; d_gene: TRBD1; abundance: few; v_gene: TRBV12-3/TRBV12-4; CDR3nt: TGTGCCAGCAGTTTTCCGGGACAGAAAAGCACAGATACGCAGTATTTT; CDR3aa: CASSFPGQKSTDTQYF
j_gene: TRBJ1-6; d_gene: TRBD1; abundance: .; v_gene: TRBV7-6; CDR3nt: TGTGCCAGCAGCTCGCCGGGACAGGGGGTCCACTTT; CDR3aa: CASSSPGQGVHF
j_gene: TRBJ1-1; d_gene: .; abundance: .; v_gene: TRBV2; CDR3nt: TGTGCCAGCAAGGACCCTCGGGGGCCCAAGAACACTGAAGCTTTCTTT; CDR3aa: CASKDPRGPKNTEAFF
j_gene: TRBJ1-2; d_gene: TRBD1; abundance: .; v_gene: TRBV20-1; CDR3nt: TGCAGTGCCCTCGGACAGGGTCGGGGCTACACCTTC; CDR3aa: CSALGQGRGYTF
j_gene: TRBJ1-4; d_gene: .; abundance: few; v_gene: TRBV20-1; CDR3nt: TGCAGTGCTAGAGCGACAGGTTCCTCTCTGGTTGCTAATGAAAAACTGTTTTTT; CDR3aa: CSARATGSSLVANEKLFF
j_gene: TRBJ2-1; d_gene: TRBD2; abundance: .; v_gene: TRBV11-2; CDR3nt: TGTGCCAGCAGCGCCACGGGGGGAAGGGGAAATGAGCAGTTCTTC; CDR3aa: CASSATGGRGNEQFF
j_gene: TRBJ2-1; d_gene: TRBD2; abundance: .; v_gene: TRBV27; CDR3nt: TGTGCCAGCAGACCAAGCGGGGGTCGGCACAATGAGCAGTTCTTC; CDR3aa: CASRPSGGRHNEQFF
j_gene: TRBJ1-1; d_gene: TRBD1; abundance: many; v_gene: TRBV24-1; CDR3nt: TGTGCCACCAGTGCCTTGGGGGGGACAGTTCAACTAGTCGGGGCAAACACTGAAGCTTTCTTT; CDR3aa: CATSALGGTVQLVGANTEAFF